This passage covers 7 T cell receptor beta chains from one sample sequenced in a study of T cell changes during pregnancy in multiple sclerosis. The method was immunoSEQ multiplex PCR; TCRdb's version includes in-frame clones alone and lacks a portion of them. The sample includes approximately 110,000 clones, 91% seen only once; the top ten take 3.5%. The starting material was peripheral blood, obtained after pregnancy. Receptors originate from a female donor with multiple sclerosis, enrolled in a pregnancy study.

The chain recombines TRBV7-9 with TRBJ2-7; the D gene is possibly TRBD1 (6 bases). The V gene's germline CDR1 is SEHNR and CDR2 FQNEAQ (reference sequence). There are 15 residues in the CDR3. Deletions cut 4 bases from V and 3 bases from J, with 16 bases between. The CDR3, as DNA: TGTGCCAGCAGCTCCAATCGGGCAGGGGTCTACGAGCAGTACTTC. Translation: CASSSNRAGVYEQYF.

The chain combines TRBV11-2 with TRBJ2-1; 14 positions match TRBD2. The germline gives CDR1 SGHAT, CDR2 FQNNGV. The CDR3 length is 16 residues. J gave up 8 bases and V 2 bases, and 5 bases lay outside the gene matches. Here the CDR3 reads CASSLLTSGGVYEQFF. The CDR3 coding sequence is TGTGCCAGCAGCTTATTGACTAGCGGGGGGGTTTATGAGCAGTTCTTC. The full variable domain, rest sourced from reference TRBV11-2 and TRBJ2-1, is EAGVAQSPRYKIIEKRQSVAFWCNPISGHATLYWYQQILGQGPKLLIQFQNNGVVDDSQLPKDRFSAERLKGVDSTLKIQPAKLEDSAVYLCASSLLTSGGVYEQFFGPGTRLTVL.

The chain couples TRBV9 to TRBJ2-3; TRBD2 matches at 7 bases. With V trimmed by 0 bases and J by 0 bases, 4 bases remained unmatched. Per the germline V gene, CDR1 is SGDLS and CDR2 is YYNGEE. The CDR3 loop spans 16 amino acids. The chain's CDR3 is CASSVAPGGSTDTQYF. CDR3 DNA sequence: TGTGCCAGCAGCGTAGCCCCCGGGGGGAGCACAGATACGCAGTATTTT. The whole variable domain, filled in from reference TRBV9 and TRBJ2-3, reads DSGVTQTPKHLITATGQRVTLRCSPRSGDLSVYWYQQSLDQGLQFLIQYYNGEERAKGNILERFSAQQFPDLHSELNLSSLELGDSALYFCASSVAPGGSTDTQYFGPGTRLTVL.

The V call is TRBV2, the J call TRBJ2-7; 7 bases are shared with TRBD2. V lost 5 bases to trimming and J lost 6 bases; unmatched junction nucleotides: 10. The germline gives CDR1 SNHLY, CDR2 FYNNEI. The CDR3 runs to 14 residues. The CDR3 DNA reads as TGTGCCAGCAGTCGGAATCTGGGACTATCCGAGCAGTACTTC. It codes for CASSRNLGLSEQYF.

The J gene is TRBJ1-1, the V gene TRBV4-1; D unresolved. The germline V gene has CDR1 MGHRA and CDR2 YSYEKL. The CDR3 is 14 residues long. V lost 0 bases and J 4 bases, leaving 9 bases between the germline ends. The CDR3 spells CASSQETGFTEAFF. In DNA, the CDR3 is TGCGCCAGCAGCCAAGAAACGGGGTTCACTGAAGCTTTCTTT.

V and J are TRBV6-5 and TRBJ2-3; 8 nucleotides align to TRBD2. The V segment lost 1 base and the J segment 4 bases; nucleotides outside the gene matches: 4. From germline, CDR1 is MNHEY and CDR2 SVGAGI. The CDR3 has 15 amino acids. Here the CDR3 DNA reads TGTGCCAGCAGTTACTGGGCCGGGGGGGCAGATACGCAGTATTTT. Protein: CASSYWAGGADTQYF.

This chain's CDR3 is CASSLSYTDTQYF. The CDR3, as DNA: TGTGCCAGCAGTTTATCGTACACAGATACGCAGTATTTT. V and J are TRBV27 and TRBJ2-3, with D unresolved. This CDR3 is built from 13 residues. Trimming removed 0 bases from V and 2 bases from J, with 3 bases in between. Looked up from germline, CDR1 is MNHEY and CDR2 is SMNVEV (reference sequence).